Following are 21 T cell receptor beta chains from one sample sequenced in a study of T cells after posttransplantation cyclophosphamide. A marrow graft followed busulfan-fludarabine conditioning, with cyclophosphamide on days +3 and +4. Some clones are missing from TCRdb's copy, which holds only in-frame ones; the method was immunoSEQ multiplex PCR. The sample contains about 5,900 clones, roughly four fifths of which appear only once. The specimen comprised CD4+ T cells sorted from blood, sampled 350 to 390 days after allogeneic stem cell transplant with posttransplant cyclophosphamide. Receptors originate from a male patient in his fifties who received an allogeneic stem cell transplant from a related donor and was CMV-positive. The graft donor may account for some of the T cells.

The chain is built from TRBV6-5 and TRBJ1-5; D possibly corresponds to TRBD1 (6 bases). Trimming removed 5 bases from V and 5 bases from J, with 16 bases in between. Germline-derived CDR1 and CDR2 are MNHEY and SVGAGI. This CDR3 is 15 amino acids long. The CDR3 protein is CASSVGGGPHQPQHF. In nucleotides, the CDR3 is TGTGCCAGCAGTGTAGGGGGGGGGCCTCATCAGCCCCAGCATTTT.

This chain links TRBV7-3 with TRBJ2-2; D gene uncertain. Trimming took off 8 bases at V and 1 base at J, with 14 bases between the two ends. Germline CDR1 and CDR2: SGHTA and FQGTGA. This CDR3 has 15 amino acids. The CDR3 sequence: CASGAGGRNTGELFF. DNA for the CDR3: TGTGCCAGCGGAGCTGGTGGCAGGAACACCGGGGAGCTGTTTTTT.

The chain links TRBV5-4 to TRBJ2-7; 7 nucleotides line up with TRBD2. CDR3 length equals 15 residues. Germline V CDR1 and CDR2: SGHNT, YYREEE (reference sequence). J gave up 6 bases and V 0 bases, and 9 bases lay outside the gene matches. As DNA, the CDR3 is TGTGCCAGCAGCTTGGAAGCGGGGTTGTGGGGCGAGCAGTACTTC. The encoded protein is CASSLEAGLWGEQYF. Together with reference TRBV5-4 and TRBJ2-7, the CDR3 gives the full variable domain: ETGVTQSPTHLIKTRGQQVTLRCSSQSGHNTVSWYQQALGQGPQFIFQYYREEENGRGNFPPRFSGLQFPNYSSELNVNALELDDSALYLCASSLEAGLWGEQYFGPGTRLTVT.

This rearrangement joins TRBV15 to TRBJ2-5; maybe TRBD1 (7 bases). This CDR3 contains 16 residues. The germline gives CDR1 LNHNV, CDR2 YYDKDF (reference sequence). Trimming stripped 0 bases from V and 5 bases from J, with 16 bases between. The CDR3 nucleotides are TGTGCCACCAGCAGAGAAGGGGACAGAGGGAGGGAGACCCAGTACTTC. It encodes CATSREGDRGRETQYF.

The chain recombines TRBV6-5 with TRBJ2-7; 9 nucleotides match TRBD1. The germline V gene encodes CDR1 MNHEY and CDR2 SVGAGI. The CDR3 length is 15 residues. V gave up 4 bases and J gave up 3 bases; unmatched junction bases: 7. The CDR3 region is CASSFPGQGIYEQYF. The CDR3 DNA follows: TGTGCCAGCAGTTTCCCGGGACAGGGCATCTACGAGCAGTACTTC.

V and J are TRBV5-1 and TRBJ1-2, with a possible D match to TRBD1 (5 bases). V shed 0 bases and J shed 3 bases, with 9 bases lying between them. Per germline, CDR1 SGHRS and CDR2 YFSETQ. The length of the CDR3 is 14 residues. CDR3 loop: CASSLEGRHYGYTF. CDR3 bases: TGCGCCAGCAGCTTGGAGGGGAGGCACTATGGCTACACCTTC.

The genes are TRBV7-9 and TRBJ2-7; D not certain. Germline lookup yields CDR1 SEHNR and CDR2 FQNEAQ (reference sequence). Trimming took off 4 bases at V and 0 bases at J, with 10 bases between the two ends. This CDR3 is built from 14 residues. The CDR3 spells CASSYQVNSYEQYF. The CDR3 coding sequence is TGTGCCAGCAGCTACCAGGTCAACTCCTACGAGCAGTACTTC.

This sequence joins TRBV29-1 and TRBJ2-1, with 7 bases that match TRBD2. Germline CDR1 and CDR2: SQVTM and ANQGSEA. CDR3 length: 14 residues. V shed 6 bases and J 4 bases; nucleotides not matched to a gene: 9. The CDR3 here is CSVLGGAGYNEQFF. The CDR3 bases are TGCAGCGTCCTGGGAGGGGCGGGATACAATGAGCAGTTCTTC.

The gene calls are TRBV19 and TRBJ1-5; tentatively, D is TRBD1 (5 bases). Germline V gene sequence: CDR1 LNHDA, CDR2 SQIVND (reference sequence). The CDR3 is made up of 15 amino acids. The V gene lost 1 base and the J gene lost 9 bases, with 16 bases spanning the gap. The CDR3 sequence is CASSIGWQGLGPQHF. As DNA, the CDR3 is TGTGCCAGTAGTATAGGGTGGCAGGGCCTCGGGCCCCAGCATTTT.

This chain uses TRBV15 with TRBJ2-3, with D hard to call. The length of the CDR3 is 14 residues. Between the trimmed V and J ends, which lost 6 bases and 6 bases, there was a span of 16 bases. Germline CDR1 is LNHNV and CDR2 is YYDKDF (reference sequence). The DNA of the CDR3 is TGTGCCACCAGAGGCGACCTACGGGTGGATACGCAGTATTTT. Protein product: CATRGDLRVDTQYF.

The chain links TRBV21-1 to TRBJ2-7; the table names TRBD1, a call not compared with the DNA. TRBV21-1 is designated a pseudogene. There are 15 residues in the CDR3. CDR3 amino acids: CASSKGAGWGYEQYF. The DNA of the CDR3 is TGTGCCAGCAGCAAAGGAGCAGGGTGGGGCTACGAGCAGTACTTC.

The chain is built from TRBV5-1 and TRBJ1-6; 7 bases are a match to TRBD1. The CDR3 consists of 14 residues. J lost 7 bases, V lost 3 bases, and 4 bases had no gene match. Germline CDR1 is SGHRS and CDR2 is YFSETQ. The CDR3 sequence: CASSSGTANSPLHF. CDR3 coding DNA: TGCGCCAGCAGCTCCGGGACAGCGAATTCACCCCTCCACTTT.

The chain is built from TRBV6-1 and TRBJ2-1; the D gene is possibly TRBD2 (6 bases). Germline V gives CDR1 MNHNS, CDR2 SASEGT. The CDR3 contains 15 residues. The germline V and J ends were trimmed by 4 bases and 7 bases, with 17 bases remaining between them. CDR3 DNA sequence: TGTGCCAGCAGTGGACTAGGTTGGTACTCGAATGAGCAGTTCTTC. It translates to CASSGLGWYSNEQFF.

The chain recombines TRBV6-6 with TRBJ1-5; 7 bases line up with TRBD1. The length of the CDR3 is 13 residues. Germline lookup yields CDR1 MNHNY and CDR2 SVGAGI (reference sequence). J gave up 6 bases and V 6 bases, and 5 bases lay outside the gene matches. CDR3 sequence reads: CASRTGEVQPQHF. CDR3 sequence (DNA): TGTGCCAGCAGAACAGGGGAGGTTCAGCCCCAGCATTTT.

V is TRBV11-3 and J is TRBJ2-5; 8 bases map to TRBD1. V gave up 3 bases and J gave up 4 bases; unmatched junction bases: 13. The CDR3 has 17 residues. CDR1 and CDR2 from the germline V gene are SGHNT and YENEEA. CDR3 sequence (DNA): TGTGCCAGCAGCTTTAGGAGGACAGGGTCCGAGGGAGAGACCCAGTACTTC. This sequence encodes CASSFRRTGSEGETQYF.

This clone was observed a single time. The rearrangement links TRBV19 to TRBJ1-5, with 12 bases aligning to TRBD1. The CDR3 length is 18 residues. The V gene's germline CDR1 is LNHDA and CDR2 SQIVND (reference sequence). V was clipped by 0 bases and J by 5 bases; unmatched bases: 8. The CDR3 sequence is CASSIDRGQGAVDQPQHF. CDR3 nucleotides: TGTGCCAGTAGTATAGATCGGGGACAGGGGGCGGTCGATCAGCCCCAGCATTTT.

CDR3 sequence: CASSLVMGQVNTEAFF. The CDR3 bases are TGTGCCAGCAGCTTAGTGATGGGGCAGGTGAACACTGAAGCTTTCTTT. The chain links TRBV11-2 to TRBJ1-1; maybe TRBD1 (5 bases). Germline CDR1 is SGHAT and CDR2 is FQNNGV. The CDR3 consists of 16 residues. Trimming cost V 1 base and J 0 bases, with 12 bases left between them.

This clone was seen only a few times. The chain carries TRBV5-5 and TRBJ1-5, with no clear D. CDR1 is SGHKS, CDR2 YYEKEE, per germline (reference sequence). CDR3 length: 14 residues. The ends were cut back, 0 bases at V and 3 bases at J, with 7 bases in the middle. The CDR3 DNA is TGTGCCAGCAGCTTGGGGGCCCCCAATCAGCCCCAGCATTTT. Translating it yields CASSLGAPNQPQHF.

This rearrangement joins TRBV5-4 to TRBJ1-6; 7 positions agree with TRBD1. Germline lookup yields CDR1 SGHNT and CDR2 YYREEE (reference sequence). The CDR3 runs to 14 residues. Trimming took 3 bases from V and 10 from J; bases not matched to a gene: 7. CDR3 in DNA: TGTGCCAGCAGCTCAGGGGGAATGGGATCACCCCTCCACTTT. This encodes CASSSGGMGSPLHF.

This chain uses TRBV6-6 with TRBJ1-2; a possible D gene is TRBD1 (5 bases). Trimming shortened V by 10 bases and J by 2 bases, and 14 bases separated the two germline ends. Germline V gene data show CDR1 as MNHNY and CDR2 as SVGAGI (reference sequence). CDR3 length: 13 residues. The CDR3 DNA reads as TGTGCCACCCTGACAGAGCTGAACTATGGCTACACCTTC. Translating gives CATLTELNYGYTF.

V is TRBV7-2 and J is TRBJ2-1; 7 nucleotides align to TRBD1. The CDR3 covers 12 residues. Germline loops: CDR1 SGHTA, CDR2 FQGNSA. The junction had 9 bases not matched to a gene; V was cut back by 4 bases and J by 15 bases. DNA of the CDR3: TGTGCCAGCAGCTCTCGGACAGGCAGGGTGTTCTTC. Its protein product is CASSSRTGRVFF.